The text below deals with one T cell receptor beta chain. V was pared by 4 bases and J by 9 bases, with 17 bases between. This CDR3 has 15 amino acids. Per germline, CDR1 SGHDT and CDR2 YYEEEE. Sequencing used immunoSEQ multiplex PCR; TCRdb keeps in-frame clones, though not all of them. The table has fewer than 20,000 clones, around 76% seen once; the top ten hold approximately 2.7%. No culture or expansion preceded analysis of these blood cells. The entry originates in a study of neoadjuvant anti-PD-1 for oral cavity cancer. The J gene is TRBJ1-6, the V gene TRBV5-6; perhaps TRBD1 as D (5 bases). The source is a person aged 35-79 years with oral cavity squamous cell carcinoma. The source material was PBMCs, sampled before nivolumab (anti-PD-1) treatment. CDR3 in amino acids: CASSLPGPKFSPLHF. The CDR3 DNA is TGTGCCAGCAGCCTCCCGGGACCGAAGTTTTCACCCCTCCACTTT.